This T cell receptor beta chain was captured in a study of PD-L1 blockade in urothelial cancer. Study overall: Patients' atezolizumab regimen, 1,200 mg intravenously every 3 weeks, began in the mid-2010s. Typically, measured as a median, blood samples had over 120,000 T cells. Study-level results: Below-median pretreatment blood TCR clonality predicted better survival.

With respect to this clone: The antigen is not known.

Spike-ins of synthetic TCR analog templates went into each PCR. Some clones are missing from TCRdb's copy, which holds only in-frame ones; the method was immunoSEQ multiplex PCR. The data contain roughly 48,000 clones, over 75% of them singletons. The CDR3 contains 13 residues. With 5 bases clipped from V and 6 bases from J, the junction kept 4 bases outside the gene matches. The V gene's germline CDR1 is LNHDA and CDR2 SQIVND (reference sequence). The sequence was obtained from a man aged 35-49 years with urothelial cancer. This rearrangement joins TRBV19 to TRBJ1-5; 7 nucleotides agree with TRBD1. The specimen was PBMCs, collected around atezolizumab (anti-PD-L1) treatment. The CDR3 is CASSRDRAQPQHF. Here the CDR3 DNA reads TGTGCCAGTAGTCGTGACAGGGCTCAGCCCCAGCATTTT.